Here is one T cell receptor beta chain with its context. The record originates from a study of synovial regulatory T cells in juvenile arthritis. CDR1 and CDR2 (germline): MNHNS, SASEGT. This CDR3 has 12 amino acids. No DNA sequence is on record. This table comes from immunoSEQ multiplex PCR, and its TCRdb copy is limited to in-frame clones, with some not included. This sample's clone table lists more than 9,500 clones. Sequenced: Treg cells from blood. Subset of the sample: remaining (HLA-DR-negative) circulating blood Treg cells. V is TRBV6-1 and J is TRBJ1-1. This TCR came from a donor younger than 30 with juvenile idiopathic arthritis. This CDR3 reads CASTRAMTEAFF.